This T cell receptor (beta chain) was observed in a study of breast tumors, draining lymph nodes, adjacent tissues. General study findings and limits: The data were judged consistent with most tumor T cells coming from lymph node and expanding in tumor. Tumor repertoires ranked between lymph nodes and nontumor tissue in diversity, with V and J gene preferences.

This clonotype was counted at least ten times. Antigen unknown. Germline CDR1 is LNHDA and CDR2 is SQIVND (reference sequence). Between the trimmed V and J ends, which lost 2 bases and 1 base, there was a span of 9 bases. This CDR3 contains 16 residues. TCRdb passed the multiplex PCR reads through MiXCR, listing each CDR3 protein once. The table records under 300,000 distinct CDR3 sequences, nearly 35% of them present only once. Breast cancer patients provided tissue from their axillary draining lymph nodes. The chain uses TRBV19 and TRBJ1-6, with D uncertain. The source of this sequence is a female donor with breast cancer. Some clones in this sample may be carry-over from other donors' samples. Sequencing was performed on axillary lymph node tissue. The CDR3 here is CASSISGPSYNSPLHF. The CDR3 coding sequence is TGTGCCAGTAGTATATCCGGGCCTTCCTATAATTCACCCCTCCACTTT.